This TCR beta chain was recovered during a study of radiotherapy plus CTLA-4 blockade in lung cancer. General study findings and limits: Once radiotherapy plus ipilimumab had been given, TCR clones derived from tumor expanded in blood.

In germline, CDR1 is SGDLS, CDR2 YYNGEE. V was shortened by 0 bases and J by 0 bases, with 9 bases between the two germline ends. The length of the CDR3 is 15 residues. The table came from immunoSEQ multiplex PCR; TCRdb's copy has only in-frame clones and leaves some out. The table lists tens of thousands of clones, around 88% of them singletons. Chemo-refractory metastatic non-small-cell lung cancer patients underwent focal radiation alongside CTLA-4 blockade with ipilimumab. To note about this clone: Its specificity is not known.

The input for sequencing was peripheral blood, taken from a patient treated with radiotherapy plus ipilimumab. The clonotype originates from a human donor with non-small cell lung cancer who had a partial response to radiotherapy plus ipilimumab. The chain combines TRBV9 with TRBJ1-1; D might be TRBD1 (5 bases). The CDR3 loop reads CASSVEPGMNTEAFF. Written as DNA, the CDR3 is TGTGCCAGCAGCGTAGAGCCAGGGATGAACACTGAAGCTTTCTTT.